This T cell receptor beta chain was retrieved from a study of T cell repertoires in cytomegalovirus infection. Findings of the study overall: Totalled public TCR beta family frequency picked out people who carried CMV plus the relevant HLA.

The table lists this clonotype with many counts. Antigen specificity is unknown. TCRdb used MiXCR to reprocess the reads, holding one entry per CDR3 protein. The sample records fewer than 200,000 distinct CDR3 sequences, approximately 14% being singletons. V dropped 4 bases and J dropped 8 bases, with 20 bases sitting between them. CDR1 SGHVS and CDR2 FQNEAQ come from the germline V gene. The CDR3 totals 15 residues. This sequence joins TRBV7-8 and TRBJ1-2; D gene unclear. Sequenced sample: PBMCs. The TCR comes from a human donor in good health (CMV status not recorded). Some clones in this sample may be carry-over from other donors' samples. CDR3 coding DNA: TGTGCCAGCAGCTCCCAACGGACGGGGAGATCGGGCTACACCTTC. Its translation is CASSSQRTGRSGYTF.